This entry lists 27 T cell receptor beta chains sequenced from one sample in a study of T-cell reconstitution after alpha-beta-depleted transplantation in children. It was with unique molecular identifiers that the TCRbeta library was prepared. TCRdb processed the PCR reads anew with MiXCR; each CDR3 protein has one entry. The table lists about 980,000 distinct CDR3 sequences, around 30% of them singletons. The sequenced sample was PBMCs, mostly from graft donor cells, obtained 360 days after TCRalphabeta/CD19-depleted stem cell transplant. The source is a boy under three years old who had a stem cell transplant for SCID, so the T cells may come from the graft donor.

This chain uses TRBV28 with TRBJ1-4; D is possibly TRBD1 (5 bases). Germline CDR1 reads MDHEN; CDR2 reads SYDVKM. The V and J ends lost 5 bases and 2 bases respectively, with 12 bases between them. This CDR3 spans 15 amino acids. CDR3 DNA: TGTGCCAGCAGTCCCTCAGGGCCCACTAATGAAAAACTGTTTTTT. It yields the protein CASSPSGPTNEKLFF.

This rearrangement joins TRBV12-3 or TRBV12-4 to TRBJ2-2; D perhaps matches TRBD1 (6 bases). V lost 7 bases and J lost 0, with 27 bases in between. This CDR3 has 20 amino acids. The CDR3: CASTRGLGTSAPTNTGELFF. The DNA of the CDR3 is TGTGCCAGCACCCGAGGACTCGGGACATCCGCCCCGACGAACACCGGGGAGCTGTTTTTT.

This clonotype was seen repeatedly, ten times or more. The rearrangement links TRBV24-1 to TRBJ2-1, with TRBD1 matching 8 bases. The V and J ends lost 9 bases and 6 bases, in that order; junction bases with no gene match: 12. The CDR3 totals 15 residues. CDR1 is KGHDR, CDR2 SFDVKD, per germline. The CDR3 DNA reads as TGTGCCACCGGTTCCGGGACAGGTAGGGTCAATGAGCAGTTCTTC. It translates to CATGSGTGRVNEQFF.

CDR3 region: CSASRGTSGITDTQYF. CDR3 coding DNA: TGCAGTGCCTCGAGGGGGACTAGCGGAATCACAGATACGCAGTATTTT. J is TRBJ2-3 and V is TRBV20-1, with 11 bases lining up with TRBD2. The CDR3 consists of 16 residues. From germline, CDR1 is DFQATT and CDR2 SNEGSKA (reference sequence). V lost 6 bases to trimming and J lost 2 bases; unmatched junction nucleotides: 10.

The CDR3 DNA reads as TGTGCCATCAGTGAGCAGGGGGCGTTATCCGAGCAGTACTTC. This sequence encodes CAISEQGALSEQYF. The chain recombines TRBV10-3 with TRBJ2-7; the match to TRBD1 covers 8 bases. The germline V gene has CDR1 ENHRY and CDR2 SYGVKD. This CDR3 is built from 14 residues. Trimming took 2 bases from V and 6 from J; bases not matched to a gene: 6.

The chain uses TRBV20-1 and TRBJ2-3; D may be TRBD2 (6 bases). The ends were cut back, 1 base at V and 4 bases at J, with 18 bases in the middle. The CDR3 runs to 16 residues. Per germline, CDR1 DFQATT and CDR2 SNEGSKA (reference sequence). As DNA, the CDR3 is TGCAGTGCTAGAGTTCGACTAGGGGTCATTTCAGATACGCAGTATTTT. Its protein is CSARVRLGVISDTQYF.

The chain is built from TRBV7-8 and TRBJ2-1, with D perhaps assigned TRBD1 or TRBD2 (5 bases each). From germline, CDR1 is SGHVS and CDR2 FQNEAQ. Trimming removed 5 bases from V and 6 bases from J, with 23 bases in between. The CDR3 is 17 amino acids. The CDR3 DNA reads as TGTGCCAGCAGCGTAGGGACGGAGCTCGCGGGTGGCAATGAGCAGTTCTTC. It codes for CASSVGTELAGGNEQFF.

The chain recombines TRBV5-1 with TRBJ1-5, with a weak D call TRBD1 (5 bases). CDR3 length: 15 residues. Trimming cost V 0 bases and J 5 bases, with 12 bases left between them. CDR1 is SGHRS, CDR2 YFSETQ, per germline. CDR3 protein: CASSLDAGPYQPQHF. The CDR3 DNA reads as TGCGCCAGCAGCTTGGACGCAGGGCCCTATCAGCCCCAGCATTTT.

The DNA for the CDR3 is TGTGCCAGCAGTCCCCAAACAGGGGGCGAGACCCAGTACTTC. Translating it yields CASSPQTGGETQYF. The J gene is TRBJ2-5, the V gene TRBV6-1; 9 nucleotides align to TRBD1. Germline loops: CDR1 MNHNS, CDR2 SASEGT. V was pared by 5 bases and J by 5 bases, with 6 bases of the junction left unmatched. The length of the CDR3 is 14 residues.

The V gene is TRBV10-3, the J gene TRBJ2-7, with 15 bases identical to TRBD2. V gave up 4 bases and J gave up 1 base; unmatched junction bases: 5. Per germline, CDR1 ENHRY and CDR2 SYGVKD. The CDR3 totals 17 residues. CDR3 DNA: TGTGCCATCAGTGTTGGGACTAGCGGGGGGCCTTCCTACGAGCAGTACTTC. Its protein is CAISVGTSGGPSYEQYF.

This chain links TRBV20-1 with TRBJ1-5; the D is unclear. Trimming stripped 3 bases from V and 5 bases from J, with 8 bases between. The CDR3 covers 12 residues. Germline V gives CDR1 DFQATT, CDR2 SNEGSKA (reference sequence). CDR3 sequence: CSASSDHQPQHF. Here the CDR3 DNA reads TGCAGTGCTAGCTCAGACCATCAGCCCCAGCATTTT.

This clonotype was observed a few times. The V gene is TRBV10-3, the J gene TRBJ1-6, with a possible D match to TRBD1 (5 bases). Germline values: CDR1 ENHRY, CDR2 SYGVKD. The CDR3 contains 14 residues. Trimming cost V 2 bases and J 5 bases, with 7 bases left between them. As DNA, the CDR3 is TGTGCCATCAGTGAGGAACAGGATAATTCACCCCTCCACTTT. It specifies CAISEEQDNSPLHF.

The V call is TRBV20-1, the J call TRBJ2-5; 7 bases fit TRBD2. The J segment lost 0 bases and the V segment lost 5 bases, leaving 6 bases of the junction unmatched. This CDR3 comprises 14 residues. In germline, CDR1 is DFQATT, CDR2 SNEGSKA (reference sequence). The CDR3 region has the DNA TGCAGTGCTTACTACGGGGGGAACCAAGAGACCCAGTACTTC. Translated: CSAYYGGNQETQYF.

J is TRBJ2-7 and V is TRBV4-2; D ambiguous. This CDR3 comprises 16 residues. Germline V gene lookup returns CDR1 LGHNA and CDR2 YNFKEQ. V was clipped by 3 bases and J by 2 bases, with 17 bases between them. The CDR3 DNA reads as TGTGCCAGCAGCCAGAACAGTGGGGTAGGGCCCTACGAGCAGTACTTC. Amino acids: CASSQNSGVGPYEQYF.

The gene calls are TRBV24-1 and TRBJ2-7; 7 nucleotides match TRBD2. V lost 5 bases and J lost 2; bases outside the gene matches: 17. There are 18 residues in the CDR3. CDR1 and CDR2 (germline): KGHDR, SFDVKD. This chain's CDR3 is CATSGIISLRDYAYEQYF. CDR3 DNA sequence: TGTGCCACCAGTGGGATAATTTCGCTTAGGGACTACGCCTACGAGCAGTACTTC.

The chain recombines TRBV9 with TRBJ2-1, with D perhaps TRBD2 (5 bases). V was clipped by 3 bases and J by 10 bases, with 11 bases between them. The CDR3 consists of 12 residues. Germline V lookup: CDR1 SGDLS, CDR2 YYNGEE. CDR3 coding DNA: TGTGCCAGCAGCGGAGAGGGTATGGAGCAGTTCTTC. Protein product: CASSGEGMEQFF.

The table lists this clonotype with a few counts. V and J are TRBV6-5 and TRBJ1-5; TRBD1 matches 9 bases. From germline, CDR1 is MNHEY and CDR2 SVGAGI. The length of the CDR3 is 15 residues. V dropped 0 bases and J dropped 8; count of bases not matched to a gene: 5. This chain's CDR3 is CASSYSGRDREPQHF. CDR3 in DNA: TGTGCCAGCAGTTACTCCGGGCGGGACAGGGAGCCCCAGCATTTT.

The gene calls are TRBV28 and TRBJ1-6, with 8 bases that match TRBD1. CDR3 length: 18 residues. Germline lookup yields CDR1 MDHEN and CDR2 SYDVKM. The V gene end was trimmed by 0 bases and the J gene end by 7 bases; junction bases not matched to a gene: 11. The CDR3 here is CASSLWGGRGRKNSPLHF. The CDR3 region has the DNA TGTGCCAGCAGTTTATGGGGTGGCAGGGGGCGCAAAAATTCACCCCTCCACTTT.

The DNA for the CDR3 is TGCGCCAGCAGCTTGGCCGGGTATGGGGCCAACGTCCTGACTTTC. Translation: CASSLAGYGANVLTF. The J gene is TRBJ2-6, the V gene TRBV5-1; D gene uncertain. Germline CDR1 reads SGHRS; CDR2 reads YFSETQ. Trimming shortened V by 0 bases and J by 3 bases, and 7 bases separated the two germline ends. The CDR3 contains 15 residues. The full variable domain, in which reference TRBV5-1 and TRBJ2-6 provide the parts outside the CDR3, is KAGVTQTPRYLIKTRGQQVTLSCSPISGHRSVSWYQQTPGQGLQFLFEYFSETQRNKGNFPGRFSGRQFSNSRSEMNVSTLELGDSALYLCASSLAGYGANVLTFGAGSRLTVL.

The V gene is TRBV5-1, the J gene TRBJ2-1; TRBD1 matches at 10 bases. The CDR3 is 13 amino acids. Germline values: CDR1 SGHRS, CDR2 YFSETQ. V shed 5 bases and J 8 bases; nucleotides not matched to a gene: 4. CDR3 sequence (DNA): TGCGCCAGCAGAAGGGACAGGGGACATGAGCAGTTCTTC. It is translated as CASRRDRGHEQFF.

This clonotype showed up just a few times. The chain has TRBV28 and TRBJ2-1, with D possibly matching TRBD2 (5 bases). This CDR3 is built from 16 residues. Deletions cut 5 bases from V and 1 base from J, with 15 bases between. CDR1 MDHEN and CDR2 SYDVKM come from the germline V gene. The DNA for the CDR3 is TGTGCCAGCAGTCCGAATATGGCGGGTTCCTACAATGAGCAGTTCTTC. The encoded protein is CASSPNMAGSYNEQFF.

V is TRBV20-1 and J is TRBJ1-1, with D uncertain. Trimming removed 3 bases at V and 0 bases at J, with 11 bases between. From germline, CDR1 is DFQATT and CDR2 SNEGSKA (reference sequence). This CDR3 spans 14 amino acids. The CDR3 nucleotides read TGCAGTGCTAGCGCAGCGGCCTTGAACACTGAAGCTTTCTTT. It yields the protein CSASAAALNTEAFF.

This chain joins TRBV20-1 and TRBJ2-1, with TRBD2 identical over 7 bases. Germline V gene sequence: CDR1 DFQATT, CDR2 SNEGSKA (reference sequence). J gave up 2 bases and V 1 base, and 5 bases lay outside the gene matches. This CDR3 is 15 amino acids long. This CDR3 is CSARVGGLAYNEQFF. DNA for the CDR3: TGCAGTGCTAGAGTGGGAGGACTAGCCTACAATGAGCAGTTCTTC.

The chain links TRBV12-3 or TRBV12-4 to TRBJ1-2; D uncertain. V shed 2 bases and J shed 5 bases, with 15 bases lying between them. The CDR3 is 15 amino acids. The CDR3 DNA is TGTGCCAGCAGTTTATTCTTACCCTCGAGGTATGGCTACACCTTC. As protein: CASSLFLPSRYGYTF.

This clonotype was detected only a few times. The chain is built from TRBV7-8 and TRBJ2-1; tentatively, D is TRBD1 or TRBD2 (5 bases each). V was clipped by 7 bases and J by 0 bases, with 19 bases between them. The CDR3 has 17 residues. Germline lookup yields CDR1 SGHVS and CDR2 FQNEAQ. CDR3 protein: CASNGYGAGLSYNEQFF. The CDR3 region has the DNA TGTGCCAGCAACGGGTACGGGGCAGGCCTCTCCTACAATGAGCAGTTCTTC.

This clonotype occurred a few times. This rearrangement joins TRBV6-1 to TRBJ2-5; weak D call: TRBD1 (6 bases). The germline CDR1 and CDR2 sequences are MNHNS and SASEGT. V was pared by 5 bases and J by 5 bases, with 12 bases between. This CDR3 has 13 residues. The CDR3 protein is CASSPGVWETQYF. CDR3 coding DNA: TGTGCCAGCAGTCCAGGGGTTTGGGAGACCCAGTACTTC.

A word on this clonotype: At one of its ends the junction is not consistent with the germline gene, which may arise from a read error. The chain has TRBV6-5 and TRBJ2-7; D gene ambiguous. Germline values: CDR1 MNHEY, CDR2 SVGAGI. The CDR3 is 14 residues long. Written as DNA, the CDR3 is TGTACCAGCAGTTTTACGTTAGAGAACGGCGAGCAGTACTTC. It encodes CTSSFTLENGEQYF.